These T cell receptor beta chains were read from a single sample in a study of OX40 agonist ivuxolimab in advanced cancers. Sequencing used immunoSEQ multiplex PCR; TCRdb keeps in-frame clones, though not all of them. The table has approximately 70,000 clones, about 85% seen once. The sample in question was CD4+ or CD8+ T cells sorted from blood, obtained in a trial of the OX40 agonist ivuxolimab. These receptors were collected from an adult with an advanced solid tumor such as melanoma, head and neck, liver or kidney cancer. CDR3s include the opening cysteine and the closing phenylalanine or tryptophan. A D gene is named only where the DNA matches it firmly. Clone size is stated in some rows and not others, as once, few, many or a class when expanded.

v_gene	d_gene	j_gene	abundance	CDR3aa	CDR3nt
TRBV5-1	TRBD2	TRBJ2-5	-	CASRDGGGQETQYF	TGCGCCAGCAGAGATGGGGGGGGCCAAGAGACCCAGTACTTC
TRBV9	-	TRBJ2-5	once	CASSVGTKQETQYF	TGTGCCAGCAGCGTAGGGACAAAGCAAGAGACCCAGTACTTC
TRBV6-5	-	TRBJ1-5	-	CASSRGGVGQPQHF	TGTGCCAGCAGCCGGGGGGGAGTGGGTCAGCCCCAGCATTTT
TRBV27	TRBD2	TRBJ2-2	-	CATRLAAGITGELFF	TGTGCCACCAGACTGGCAGCGGGGATAACCGGGGAGCTGTTTTTT
TRBV11-2	-	TRBJ2-6	once	CASSLLGGSGANVLTF	TGTGCCAGCAGCTTATTGGGGGGCTCTGGGGCCAACGTCCTGACTTTC
TRBV6-5	-	TRBJ2-2	-	CASSLTQGNGELFF	TGTGCCAGCAGTTTAACCCAGGGAAACGGGGAGCTGTTTTTT
TRBV25-1	-	TRBJ1-2	-	CASSEYGVTNYGYTF	TGTGCCAGCAGTGAATACGGGGTCACTAACTATGGCTACACCTTC
TRBV15	-	TRBJ1-3	-	CATSSGAGNTIYF	TGTGCCACCAGCAGTGGGGCTGGAAACACCATATATTTT
TRBV12-5	TRBD1	TRBJ2-2	-	CASGNPGTDSTGELFF	TGTGCTAGTGGGAATCCCGGGACAGACAGTACCGGGGAGCTGTTTTTT
TRBV5-4	-	TRBJ2-4	-	CASSLGGREVNIQYF	TGTGCCAGCAGCTTAGGTGGCAGGGAGGTAAACATTCAGTACTTC
TRBV5-6	-	TRBJ1-4	-	CASSFRGARTNEKLFF	TGTGCCAGCAGCTTCCGCGGGGCGAGAACTAATGAAAAACTGTTTTTT
TRBV6-1	-	TRBJ2-1	-	CASRETGSSYNEQFF	TGTGCCAGCAGAGAGACGGGAAGCTCCTACAATGAGCAGTTCTTC
TRBV18	-	TRBJ2-5	-	CASSPGFGETQYF	TGTGCCAGCTCACCGGGCTTTGGAGAGACCCAGTACTTC
TRBV28	-	TRBJ1-1	-	CASSFYGGNTEAFF	TGTGCCAGCAGTTTTTACGGAGGGAACACTGAAGCTTTCTTT
TRBV5-5	-	TRBJ2-2	-	CASSLGGTGELFF	TGTGCCAGCAGCTTGGGTGGCACCGGGGAGCTGTTTTTT
TRBV18	-	TRBJ2-6	-	CASSAPGDSGANVLTF	TGTGCCAGCTCAGCGCCCGGAGACTCTGGGGCCAACGTCCTGACTTTC
TRBV29-1	-	TRBJ1-2	-	CSAGIPGTYGYTF	TGCAGCGCTGGTATCCCTGGCACCTATGGCTACACCTTC
TRBV4-2	TRBD1	TRBJ1-2	-	CASSQGTGDYGYTF	TGTGCCAGCAGCCAGGGGACAGGGGACTATGGCTACACCTTC
TRBV7-8	TRBD1	TRBJ1-2	-	CASSLYYRQGGGYGYTF	TGTGCCAGCAGCCTCTACTACCGACAGGGAGGAGGCTATGGCTACACCTTC
TRBV5-1	-	TRBJ2-1	once	CASRGTGANEQFF	TGCGCCAGCAGGGGAACCGGGGCCAATGAGCAGTTCTTC
TRBV5-1	TRBD1	TRBJ2-7	-	CASSLAPGGPNEQYF	TGCGCCAGCAGCTTGGCCCCAGGGGGCCCCAACGAGCAGTACTTC
TRBV2	TRBD1	TRBJ2-3	-	CASSRDRGPGTDTQYF	TGTGCCAGCAGTAGGGACAGGGGGCCGGGGACAGATACGCAGTATTTT
TRBV30	-	TRBJ2-7	-	CAWRTGGTYEQYF	TGTGCCTGGAGGACAGGAGGAACCTACGAGCAGTACTTC
TRBV5-1	-	TRBJ1-5	-	CASSPGHTTDQPQHF	TGCGCCAGCAGCCCCGGACATACCACCGATCAGCCCCAGCATTTT
TRBV28	TRBD1	TRBJ2-5	-	CASSSYGTGAQETQYF	TGTGCCAGCAGTTCATATGGGACAGGGGCTCAAGAGACCCAGTACTTC
TRBV10-3	-	TRBJ2-7	once	CATGGRSYEQYF	TGTGCCACCGGGGGGCGCTCCTACGAGCAGTACTTC
TRBV11-2	-	TRBJ2-5	-	CASSLNLDSLGETQYF	TGTGCCAGCAGCTTGAACCTCGATAGCCTCGGAGAGACCCAGTACTTC
TRBV7-8	-	TRBJ2-1	-	CASSLGQGLREQFF	TGTGCCAGCAGCTTAGGTCAGGGGCTGAGGGAGCAGTTCTTC
TRBV5-1	-	TRBJ1-6	-	CASSDSRAPSSYNSPLHF	TGCGCCAGCAGCGATTCGAGGGCACCGAGCTCCTATAATTCACCCCTCCACTTT
TRBV18	-	TRBJ1-5	-	CASSITENQPQHF	TGTGCCAGCTCCATCACAGAGAATCAGCCCCAGCATTTT
TRBV2	TRBD2	TRBJ2-1	-	CASKRGAGPNEQFF	TGTGCCAGCAAGCGGGGGGCGGGACCCAATGAGCAGTTCTTC
TRBV11-2	TRBD1	TRBJ2-1	-	CASTLRGQGFNEQFF	TGTGCCAGCACCTTACGAGGACAGGGGTTCAATGAGCAGTTCTTC
TRBV18	TRBD1	TRBJ1-3	once	CASSITRQGLSGNTIYF	TGTGCCAGCTCAATCACGCGACAGGGGCTTTCTGGAAACACCATATATTTT
TRBV29-1	-	TRBJ2-7	-	CSGQVSSYEQYF	TGCAGCGGTCAGGTGAGCTCCTACGAGCAGTACTTC
TRBV19	TRBD1	TRBJ1-2	-	CASTVGQGVGYTF	TGTGCCAGTACGGTAGGACAGGGGGTTGGCTACACCTTC
TRBV18	-	TRBJ2-1	-	CASSAYLGNPPEVEQFF	TGTGCCAGCTCCGCCTACCTAGGGAACCCCCCCGAGGTCGAGCAGTTCTTC
TRBV19	-	TRBJ1-1	-	CASSIEGLGPEAFF	TGTGCCAGTAGTATAGAGGGGCTCGGGCCTGAAGCTTTCTTT
TRBV5-1	TRBD1	TRBJ2-3	-	CASSIDGTGFTDTQYF	TGCGCCAGCAGCATCGACGGGACAGGGTTCACAGATACGCAGTATTTT
TRBV5-1	-	TRBJ1-4	-	CASSFPGDEKLFF	TGCGCCAGCAGCTTCCCCGGGGACGAAAAACTGTTTTTT